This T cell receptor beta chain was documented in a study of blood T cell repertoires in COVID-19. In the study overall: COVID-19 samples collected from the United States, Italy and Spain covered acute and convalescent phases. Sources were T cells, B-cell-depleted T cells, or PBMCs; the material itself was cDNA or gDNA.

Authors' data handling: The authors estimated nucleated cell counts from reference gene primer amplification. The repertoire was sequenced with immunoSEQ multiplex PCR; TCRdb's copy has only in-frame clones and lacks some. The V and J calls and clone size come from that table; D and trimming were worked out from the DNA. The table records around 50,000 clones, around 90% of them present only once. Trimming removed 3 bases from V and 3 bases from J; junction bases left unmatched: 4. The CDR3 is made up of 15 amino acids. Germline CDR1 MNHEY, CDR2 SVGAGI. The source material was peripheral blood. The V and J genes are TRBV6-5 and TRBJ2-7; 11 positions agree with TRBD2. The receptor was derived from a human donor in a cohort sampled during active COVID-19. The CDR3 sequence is CASSYYLAGGYEQYF. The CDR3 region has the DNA TGTGCCAGCAGTTATTACCTAGCGGGGGGCTACGAGCAGTACTTC.